The rows below give T cell receptor beta chains drawn from one sample of a study of T cell clonotyping in hematopoietic cell transplantation. Libraries were prepared by immunoSEQ multiplex PCR; TCRdb keeps only in-frame clonotypes and omits some of them. The sample consists of 9,500 to 12,000 clones, roughly nine tenths of them appearing once. The sequencing used PBMCs, collected 180 days after allogeneic stem cell transplant. The source of these receptors is a male patient between 55 and 70 years old who had an allogeneic stem cell transplant from an unrelated donor, so the T cells may come from the graft donor. Some clones in this sample may be carry-over from other donors' samples. Both conserved end residues are trimmed from each CDR3. Each record gives: V gene, CDR3 protein.

TRBV29-1 | SVVAKAEAF
TRBV5-1 | ASSPGLAGGRETQY
TRBV6-6 | ASRDPGPLYEQY
TRBV7-2 | ASSQDRFYEQY
TRBV7-8 | ASSPWTLLSGANVLT
TRBV5-1 | ASSPRGSGGTEAF
TRBV7-2 | ASSYSPSGEQY
TRBV7-2 | ASSLALSIYGYT
TRBV5-1 | ASSLFGSAESYGYT
TRBV2 | ASTPEGSNTGELF
TRBV19 | ASSAFTGVNTEAF
TRBV9 | ASSRPTGPNSPLH
TRBV7-3 | ASSLTREDEQF
TRBV27 | ASSLSGGPTEAF
TRBV6-5 | ASSLPGANVLT
TRBV21-1 | ASSKGHGGARETQY